This is a list of T cell receptor beta chains from one sample in a study of vaccination and CD4 T cells after COVID-19. No antigen has been assigned to these receptors. TCRdb used MiXCR to reprocess the PCR reads, holding one entry per CDR3 protein. The table shows tens of thousands of distinct CDR3 sequences, with approximately 32% occurring only once. The input for sequencing was CD4+ T cells from blood, cultured in vitro, taken about 7 months after SARS-CoV-2 vaccination. Receptors originate from a human donor who had recovered from COVID-19. The CDR3 runs from the conserved cysteine through the conserved F or W. A D gene is named only where the DNA matches it firmly. Where a row states a size, it is once, few, many or the class of an expanded clone; other rows omit it.

j_gene,v_gene,abundance,d_gene,CDR3nt,CDR3aa
TRBJ2-3,TRBV19,NA,TRBD2,TGTGCCAGTAGTAACCCGGGACTAGGTAGCACAGATACGCAGTATTTT,CASSNPGLGSTDTQYF
TRBJ2-2,TRBV19,NA,TRBD2,TGTGCCAGCCGGAGACTAGCGGGAAGGAGGAACACCGGGGAGCTGTTTTTT,CASRRLAGRRNTGELFF
TRBJ2-7,TRBV19,NA,TRBD2,TGTGCCAGTAGTTCATCCGGGGGACTAGCGGGCGAGCAGTACTTC,CASSSSGGLAGEQYF
TRBJ2-3,TRBV20-1,few,TRBD1,TGCAGTGCTGTAACAGGGGGGCGAGGCACAGATACGCAGTATTTT,CSAVTGGRGTDTQYF
TRBJ1-2,TRBV5-6,NA,TRBD1,TGTGCCAGCAGCTCCCGACAGGGGAAGTGGGACTATGGCTACACCTTC,CASSSRQGKWDYGYTF
TRBJ2-5,TRBV12-3/TRBV12-4,NA,TRBD1,TGTGCCAGCAGTTCTAACAGGGGATCGGAGACCCAGTACTTC,CASSSNRGSETQYF
TRBJ2-7,TRBV4-3,few,NA,TGCGCCAGCAGCCCAACAACGGATTACGAGCAGTACTTC,CASSPTTDYEQYF
TRBJ2-6,TRBV19,NA,NA,TGTGCCAGTAGTATCCGGAGAATAATTGGCCCTCTCTCTGGGGCCAACGTCCTGACTTTC,CASSIRRIIGPLSGANVLTF
TRBJ2-7,TRBV6-5,few,TRBD1,TGTGCCAGCAGTTACACCGGGACAGGGAAGGGGCCCTACGAGCAGTACTTC,CASSYTGTGKGPYEQYF
TRBJ1-3,TRBV7-8,NA,NA,TGTGCCAGCAGCCTCGGACAAAGCTCTGGAAACACCATATATTTT,CASSLGQSSGNTIYF
TRBJ1-1,TRBV6-1,few,NA,TGTGCCAGCACCAAAGGTGGAACAGGAGAAGCTTTCTTT,CASTKGGTGEAFF
TRBJ1-2,TRBV6-1,NA,TRBD1,TGTGCCAGCAGAGTGAGTTCACTCTCAGGGGGTAACTATGGCTACACCTTC,CASRVSSLSGGNYGYTF
TRBJ2-5,TRBV6-2/TRBV6-3,NA,TRBD1,TGTGCCAGCAGTTACTCCCGGGGACAGGCTAAAGAGACCCAGTACTTC,CASSYSRGQAKETQYF
TRBJ1-2,TRBV6-1,few,TRBD1,TGTGCCAGCAGTGAAAGTGCAGGGGGCCACTATGGCTACACCTTC,CASSESAGGHYGYTF
TRBJ2-1,TRBV20-1,few,NA,TGCAGTGCTGTTCTCCCGATCCGAGGCAATGAGCAGTTCTTC,CSAVLPIRGNEQFF
TRBJ2-7,TRBV7-2,few,NA,TGTGCCAGCAGCTTCCAGTACGAGCAGTACTTC,CASSFQYEQYF
TRBJ2-3,TRBV7-2,NA,NA,TGTGCCAGCAGCTCACCGCGGGCTAGCACAGATACGCAGTATTTT,CASSSPRASTDTQYF
TRBJ2-7,TRBV2,NA,NA,TGTGCCAGCAGTGAAGCTGGCGGGATCTACGAGCAGTACTTC,CASSEAGGIYEQYF
TRBJ2-7,TRBV6-1,NA,NA,TGTGCCAGCAGTGAAGCGCTCCAAGGGGGGTACGGGCAGTACTTC,CASSEALQGGYGQYF
TRBJ2-5,TRBV7-3,NA,NA,TGTGCCAGCAGCTTATTAGGGGCCCAAGAGACCCAGTACTTC,CASSLLGAQETQYF
TRBJ2-7,TRBV6-1,NA,TRBD2,TGTGCCAGCCTCAATAGCGGGGGGGCCTACGAGCAGTACTTC,CASLNSGGAYEQYF
TRBJ1-1,TRBV7-9,few,NA,TGTGCCAGCAGCCATCACAGGGTATGGTCTGAAGCTTTCTTT,CASSHHRVWSEAFF
TRBJ2-1,TRBV18,few,NA,TGTGCCAGCTCACCTCAACGGAGCTCCTACAATGAGCAGTTCTTC,CASSPQRSSYNEQFF
TRBJ1-5,TRBV7-2,few,TRBD1,TGTGCCAGCAGCCCCCGGGCAGGGGGCCATCAGCCCCAGCATTTT,CASSPRAGGHQPQHF
TRBJ2-1,TRBV7-9,few,NA,TGTGCCAGCAGCTCCGCATTATGGGGGGATGAGCAGTTCTTC,CASSSALWGDEQFF
TRBJ2-1,TRBV7-2,NA,NA,TGTGCCAGCAGCTTAGGACAGTTGGAGCTAAATGAGCAGTTCTTC,CASSLGQLELNEQFF
TRBJ2-3,TRBV5-1,NA,NA,TGCGCCAGCAGCTTGATGCAAGGGCTGCCCTCCGATACGCAGTATTTT,CASSLMQGLPSDTQYF
TRBJ1-5,TRBV6-5,NA,TRBD1,TGTGCCAGCAGTTACGGGTCCGGGACAGGGGGTCAGCCCCAGCATTTT,CASSYGSGTGGQPQHF
TRBJ1-2,TRBV19,NA,TRBD1,TGTGCCAGTACCTTGACAGGGACATATGGCTACACCTTC,CASTLTGTYGYTF
TRBJ2-2,TRBV24-1,few,TRBD1,TGTGCCACCAGTGATTTCCCTCACAGGGGGGTCACCGGGGAGCTGTTTTTT,CATSDFPHRGVTGELFF
TRBJ2-3,TRBV2,NA,NA,TGTGCCAGCAGTGTACTTAGCACAGATACGCAGTATTTT,CASSVLSTDTQYF
TRBJ1-6,TRBV6-1,NA,NA,TGTGCCAGCACCAACCGGGTCGGGAACACACTTAATTCACCCCTCCACTTT,CASTNRVGNTLNSPLHF
TRBJ1-6,TRBV7-3,few,TRBD1,TGTGCCAGCAGCTTGGGGACAGTAAATTCACCCCTCCACTTT,CASSLGTVNSPLHF
TRBJ1-2,TRBV6-1,NA,NA,TGTTTCGGGGGCTCGGATGGCTACACCTTC,CFGGSDGYTF
TRBJ2-1,TRBV5-6,NA,NA,TGTGCCAGCAGCTTGGTTACGGGGGGCTGGGGTGAGCAGTTCTTC,CASSLVTGGWGEQFF
TRBJ1-5,TRBV19,few,TRBD1,TGTGCCAGTAGTACTCCGGACAGGGCATGGCAGCCCCAGCATTTT,CASSTPDRAWQPQHF
TRBJ2-5,TRBV7-2,NA,NA,TGTGCCAGCAGCTTACCTAGCACAGAGACCCAGTACTTC,CASSLPSTETQYF
TRBJ1-1,TRBV6-1,few,NA,TGTGCCAGCAGCCGGGCAGAGAACACTGAAGCTTTCTTT,CASSRAENTEAFF
TRBJ1-5,TRBV19,few,NA,TGTGCCAGTAGTAGGGCGACAGGTTCCTTTGCAGATCAGCCCCAGCATTTT,CASSRATGSFADQPQHF
TRBJ2-3,TRBV20-1,few,TRBD2,TGCAGTGCTAGTGGGGATAGTGGCGGGAGGGCCTCTCGCACAGATACGCAGTATTTT,CSASGDSGGRASRTDTQYF
TRBJ2-3,TRBV20-1,few,TRBD1,TGCAGTCCTACTTCGACAGGGGGGGCTTATAGAGATACGCAGTATTTT,CSPTSTGGAYRDTQYF
TRBJ2-2,TRBV5-1,NA,NA,TGCGCCAGCAGGGAGATCGGGGAGCTGTTTTTT,CASREIGELFF
TRBJ2-5,TRBV4-2,NA,TRBD2,TGTGCCAGCAGCCGGTCCGGGACTAGAGAAGAGACCCAGTACTTC,CASSRSGTREETQYF
TRBJ1-1,TRBV12-3/TRBV12-4,NA,NA,TGTGCCAGCAGTTTAGCGGAGGACACTGAAGCTTTCTTT,CASSLAEDTEAFF
TRBJ1-1,TRBV27,NA,NA,TGTGCCAGCAGTTTTTCTGGGAGGAACACTGAAGCTTTCTTT,CASSFSGRNTEAFF
TRBJ1-2,TRBV20-1,NA,NA,TGCAGTGCTAGAGATTGGGTTTTGAGCGACTATGGCTACACCTTC,CSARDWVLSDYGYTF
TRBJ2-5,TRBV7-7,NA,TRBD2,TGTGCTAGCAGTCCCGGGACTAGCGGGACGGAGACCCAGTACTTC,CASSPGTSGTETQYF
TRBJ2-3,TRBV24-1,NA,TRBD2,TGTGCCACCAGTGACCGACGGACTAGCGGGAGTGGAGATACGCAGTATTTT,CATSDRRTSGSGDTQYF
TRBJ2-7,TRBV6-1,NA,NA,TGTGCCAGCAGGACCCCCGGAGGCCAGGGGGGCTACGAGCAGTACTTC,CASRTPGGQGGYEQYF
TRBJ2-1,TRBV19,NA,TRBD2,TGTGCCAGTAGTATAGGGACTAGCGGGAGTAGTGAGCAGTTCTTC,CASSIGTSGSSEQFF
TRBJ2-5,TRBV12-3/TRBV12-4,NA,NA,TGTGCCAGCGCGGTAAGGGGGGGCCAAGAGACCCAGTACTTC,CASAVRGGQETQYF
TRBJ2-7,TRBV19,few,NA,TGTGCCAGTAGTATAGATGGTAGGCAGGGGCTCGGGCAGTACTTC,CASSIDGRQGLGQYF
TRBJ1-6,TRBV19,NA,NA,TGTGCCAGTAGTATAGGGGCAGTGGGGAATTCACCCCTCCACTTT,CASSIGAVGNSPLHF
TRBJ1-5,TRBV7-2,few,NA,TGTGCCAGCAGCTTAGACGGGGCCCCTTATCAGCCCCAGCATTTT,CASSLDGAPYQPQHF
TRBJ1-2,TRBV10-3,NA,NA,TGTGCCATCAGTGAGCTCACCGCCAACTATGGCTACACCTTC,CAISELTANYGYTF
TRBJ2-7,TRBV15,NA,NA,TGTGCCACCAGCAGCAACAGGGGAGGGGGGGAGCAGTACTTC,CATSSNRGGGEQYF
TRBJ2-7,TRBV20-1,few,TRBD1,TGCAGTGCTAGAGACCCCGGGACAGGGGGGTTGGAGCAGTACTTC,CSARDPGTGGLEQYF
TRBJ2-2,TRBV6-1,NA,NA,TGTGCCAGCAGTGAGACCACCTCACTGAACACCGGGGAGCTGTTTTTT,CASSETTSLNTGELFF
TRBJ2-7,TRBV20-1,NA,TRBD2,TGCAGTGCTAAAGGACTAGCGGGATCCTACGAGCAGTACTTC,CSAKGLAGSYEQYF